Following are 25 T cell receptor beta chains from one sample sequenced in a study of T cell responses to AZD1222 COVID-19 vaccine. Measured with immunoSEQ multiplex PCR; TCRdb has only the in-frame clones, and not every one. The sample has about 100,000 clones; about 87% are singletons. The starting material was peripheral blood, obtained on day 0 of AZD1222 vaccination. Source of these receptors: an adult in good health.

The gene calls are TRBV18 and TRBJ1-3, with a weak D call TRBD1 (6 bases). The germline V gene has CDR1 KGHSH and CDR2 LQKENI. The germline V and J ends were trimmed by 3 bases and 4 bases, with 16 bases remaining between them. There are 16 residues in the CDR3. As DNA, the CDR3 is TGTGCCAGCTCACCGTCCGAAGGGGGTACAGGAAACACCATATATTTT. This encodes CASSPSEGGTGNTIYF.

This chain uses TRBV20-1 with TRBJ1-5; no definite D call. Germline CDR1 is DFQATT and CDR2 is SNEGSKA (reference sequence). Trimming took off 3 bases at V and 1 base at J, with 10 bases between the two ends. The CDR3 totals 14 residues. The CDR3 nucleotides are TGCAGTGCTAGTGGACGGTTCAGCAATCAGCCCCAGCATTTT. It codes for CSASGRFSNQPQHF.

This rearrangement joins TRBV19 to TRBJ1-1; 12 bases are a match to TRBD1. The germline V gene has CDR1 LNHDA and CDR2 SQIVND (reference sequence). The CDR3 length is 18 residues. V trimming: 0 bases; J trimming: 1 base; junction bases outside the gene matches: 6. The CDR3 loop reads CASSIDMGTGGTNTEAFF. The CDR3 DNA reads TGTGCCAGTAGTATAGACATGGGGACAGGGGGCACGAACACTGAAGCTTTCTTT.

The chain recombines TRBV19 with TRBJ2-1; a weak D match, TRBD1 (6 bases). V lost 9 bases to trimming and J lost 2 bases, with 14 bases between them. Germline V lookup: CDR1 LNHDA, CDR2 SQIVND (reference sequence). The CDR3 covers 14 residues. CDR3 in amino acids: CASTMGTTYNEQFF. The CDR3, as DNA: TGTGCCAGCACCATGGGGACAACCTACAATGAGCAGTTCTTC.

The chain is built from TRBV4-1 and TRBJ2-2, with a weak D call TRBD1 (5 bases). Germline V gene sequence: CDR1 MGHRA, CDR2 YSYEKL. V was shortened by 1 base and J by 4 bases, with 16 bases between the two germline ends. This CDR3 has 17 amino acids. The CDR3 protein is CASSQVIRQRGTGELFF. CDR3 sequence (DNA): TGCGCCAGCAGCCAAGTTATCAGACAGCGCGGCACCGGGGAGCTGTTTTTT.

This sequence joins TRBV6-5 and TRBJ2-1, with TRBD2 identical over 8 bases. CDR3 size: 15 residues. With V trimmed by 6 bases and J by 9 bases, 13 bases remained unmatched. Per the germline V gene, CDR1 is MNHEY and CDR2 is SVGAGI. DNA for the CDR3: TGTGCCAGCAGGGTAGCGGGGATGTCTACAGGTGAGCAGTTCTTC. This gives the protein CASRVAGMSTGEQFF.

The chain is built from TRBV7-8 and TRBJ1-5; a possible D gene is TRBD1 (5 bases). Per germline, CDR1 SGHVS and CDR2 FQNEAQ. The CDR3 sequence is 15 residues long. V lost 2 bases and J lost 3, with 11 bases in between. CDR3 nucleotides: TGTGCCAGCAGCTTATGGGGCGGAGACAATCAGCCCCAGCATTTT. Encoded protein: CASSLWGGDNQPQHF.

The chain joins TRBV7-9 to TRBJ1-1; D is possibly TRBD1 (6 bases). CDR1 and CDR2 from the germline V gene are SEHNR and FQNEAQ (reference sequence). Trimming pared 1 base from V and 4 bases from J, leaving 10 bases between. The CDR3 extends over 14 amino acids. CDR3 coding DNA: TGTGCCAGCAGCTTAGGAGGAGGGGGCACTGAAGCTTTCTTT. The encoded protein is CASSLGGGGTEAFF. Looking up the rest from reference TRBV7-9 and TRBJ1-1 gives the full variable domain: DTGVSQNPRHKITKRGQNVTFRCDPISEHNRLYWYRQTLGQGPEFLTYFQNEAQLEKSRLLSDRFSAERPKGSFSTLEIQRTEQGDSAMYLCASSLGGGGTEAFFGQGTRLTVV.

This chain uses TRBV18 with TRBJ2-6, with D unclear. From germline, CDR1 is KGHSH and CDR2 LQKENI. With 6 bases removed from V and 1 base from J, the gap between germline ends came to 10 bases. CDR3 length equals 15 residues. CDR3 region: CASSSRASGANVLTF. The DNA of the CDR3 is TGTGCCAGCTCTTCACGGGCTTCTGGGGCCAACGTCCTGACTTTC.

V usage is TRBV5-8 and J usage is TRBJ1-4; weak D call: TRBD1 (6 bases). The CDR3 spans 15 residues. Germline CDR1 reads SGHTS; CDR2 reads YDEGEE. Trimming cost V 3 bases and J 2 bases, with 11 bases left between them. The CDR3 DNA reads TGTGCCAGCAGCTCCCAAGGACAGACTAATGAAAAACTGTTTTTT. It specifies CASSSQGQTNEKLFF.

The chain links TRBV7-2 to TRBJ1-1, with 8 bases matching TRBD1. The J segment lost 5 bases and the V segment lost 10 bases, leaving 6 bases of the junction unmatched. CDR3 length: 12 residues. Germline lookup yields CDR1 SGHTA and CDR2 FQGNSA. The CDR3 reads CAIGQGWTEAFF. DNA for the CDR3: TGTGCCATTGGACAGGGATGGACTGAAGCTTTCTTT.

The chain recombines TRBV2 with TRBJ1-4; D is uncertain. This CDR3 region has 13 residues. Germline V lookup: CDR1 SNHLY, CDR2 FYNNEI. V gave up 6 bases and J gave up 6 bases, with 11 bases separating them. CDR3 coding DNA: TGTGCCAGCAGACTTGACGGATATGAAAAACTGTTTTTT. Its protein is CASRLDGYEKLFF.

The rearrangement joins TRBV5-3 to TRBJ2-7; no definite D call. TRBV5-3 is an open reading frame whose function is uncertain. Deletions cut 10 bases from V and 2 bases from J, with 16 bases between. This CDR3 has 13 amino acids. CDR3 sequence reads: CASHRPPTYEQYF. Here the CDR3 DNA reads TGTGCCTCCCACCGGCCACCGACCTACGAGCAGTACTTC.

This clone was seen just once. The chain is built from TRBV2 and TRBJ2-7, with D uncertain. This CDR3 is built from 12 residues. Germline loops: CDR1 SNHLY, CDR2 FYNNEI. With 7 bases removed from V and 2 bases from J, the gap between germline ends came to 9 bases. The CDR3 region has the DNA TGTGCCAGCATGCCAGACGCCTACGAGCAGTACTTC. It translates to CASMPDAYEQYF.

V is TRBV5-1 and J is TRBJ1-3, with D hard to call. CDR1 is SGHRS and CDR2 is YFSETQ in the germline V gene. V lost 4 bases, J lost 0 bases, and 23 bases lay in between. The CDR3 is 19 amino acids. CDR3 DNA: TGCGCCAGCAGCCACCGGGGTTATAGTGCGAACCCCTCTGGAAACACCATATATTTT. Residues: CASSHRGYSANPSGNTIYF.

The chain is built from TRBV19 and TRBJ1-2, with D maybe TRBD1 (5 bases). This CDR3 has 20 amino acids. The V end was cut by 3 bases, the J end by 2 bases, with 28 bases between. CDR1 is LNHDA and CDR2 is SQIVND in the germline V gene (reference sequence). For the CDR3, the DNA is TGTGCCAGTAGTATGGGTGTGACCGGACAACTAGGGGCAGCCAACTATGGCTACACCTTC. Encoded protein: CASSMGVTGQLGAANYGYTF.

This chain uses TRBV5-1 with TRBJ1-2, with TRBD1 identical over 7 bases. V lost 2 bases, J lost 8 bases, and 9 bases stayed unmatched. Germline CDR1 reads SGHRS; CDR2 reads YFSETQ. This CDR3 has 14 amino acids. In DNA form, the CDR3 reads TGCGCCAGCAGCTTAAACCGACAGGGCGAGGGCTACACCTTC. Protein: CASSLNRQGEGYTF.

The V call is TRBV18, the J call TRBJ2-7; TRBD2 agrees at 7 bases. Germline CDR1 and CDR2: KGHSH and LQKENI. The V and J ends lost 3 bases and 0 bases, in that order; junction bases with no gene match: 8. The CDR3 spans 16 residues. The CDR3 sequence: CASSPSSGLSSYEQYF. CDR3 nucleotides: TGTGCCAGCTCACCTTCTAGCGGTTTGAGCTCCTACGAGCAGTACTTC.

This rearrangement joins TRBV5-1 to TRBJ1-3, with 9 bases fitting TRBD1. Germline assignment: CDR1 SGHRS and CDR2 YFSETQ. The CDR3 covers 20 residues. The ends lost 3 bases at V and 0 bases at J; junction bases unmatched: 16. CDR3 sequence: CASSSLGTGTTLSSGNTIYF. CDR3 nucleotides: TGCGCCAGCAGCTCGCTTGGGACAGGGACAACATTAAGCTCTGGAAACACCATATATTTT.

The chain has TRBV7-9 and TRBJ1-2; D unclear. Germline CDR1 is SEHNR and CDR2 is FQNEAQ (reference sequence). V was clipped by 1 base and J by 8 bases, with 8 bases between them. The CDR3 consists of 12 residues. CDR3 sequence: CASSLVGEGYTF. Here the CDR3 DNA reads TGTGCCAGCAGCTTAGTCGGCGAGGGCTACACCTTC.

In regard to this clone: At one end, the junction sequence differs from germline, possibly due to a read error. J is TRBJ2-7 and V is TRBV6-2 or TRBV6-3, with D perhaps TRBD1 or TRBD2 (5 bases each). The CDR3 is 13 amino acids. The germline CDR1 and CDR2 sequences are MNHEY and SVGEGT. For the CDR3, the DNA is TGTGCCAGCAGTTACTCGAGGGCAGCCCTGGGGGTATTC. It encodes CASSYSRAALGVF.

The V and J genes are TRBV11-2 and TRBJ1-1; a possible D gene is TRBD1 (5 bases). The CDR3 runs to 15 residues. The V and J ends lost 3 bases and 3 bases respectively, with 14 bases between them. CDR1 is SGHAT, CDR2 FQNNGV, per germline. The DNA for the CDR3 is TGTGCCAGCAGCTTCTCAGGGCAGCTATACACTGAAGCTTTCTTT. Its protein is CASSFSGQLYTEAFF. The variable domain in full, completed from reference TRBV11-2 and TRBJ1-1, reads EAGVAQSPRYKIIEKRQSVAFWCNPISGHATLYWYQQILGQGPKLLIQFQNNGVVDDSQLPKDRFSAERLKGVDSTLKIQPAKLEDSAVYLCASSFSGQLYTEAFFGQGTRLTVV.

The gene calls are TRBV5-8 and TRBJ1-1; a weak D match, TRBD1 (5 bases). Trimming stripped 4 bases from V and 4 bases from J, with 14 bases between. Germline V gene data show CDR1 as SGHTS and CDR2 as YDEGEE. The CDR3 is 14 residues long. The CDR3 coding sequence is TGTGCCAGCAGCCCGCCTTGGACACGCACTGAAGCTTTCTTT. Translating it yields CASSPPWTRTEAFF.

This chain joins TRBV5-4 and TRBJ2-3; D not certain. This CDR3 region has 14 residues. The V gene's germline CDR1 is SGHNT and CDR2 YYREEE (reference sequence). The V gene lost 4 bases and the J gene lost 5 bases, with 14 bases spanning the gap. For the CDR3, the DNA is TGTGCCAGCAGCCAATCTTGGGTGGGAGATACGCAGTATTTT. This sequence encodes CASSQSWVGDTQYF.

The DNA for the CDR3 is TGTGCCAGCAGTTTGACAGGGGTTGGGACTGAAGCTTTCTTT. Translation: CASSLTGVGTEAFF. The gene calls are TRBV27 and TRBJ1-1; 8 bases map to TRBD1. CDR3 length equals 14 residues. The junction had 5 bases not matched to a gene; V was cut back by 3 bases and J by 5 bases. Germline V gene sequence: CDR1 MNHEY, CDR2 SMNVEV (reference sequence).